The clone carrying this T cell receptor (beta chain) was seen ten or more times. This sample is part of a study of neurological immune-mediated disorders. V was pared by 0 bases and J by 5 bases, with 6 bases of the junction left unmatched. CDR3 length: 16 amino acids. The germline V gene has CDR1 SGHRS and CDR2 YFSETQ. TCRdb analysed the 5' RACE reads with MiXCR anew, one entry per CDR3 protein. The sample records 55,000 to 80,000 distinct CDR3 sequences, around 4.8% being singletons. The specimen sequenced was PBMCs. This chain links TRBV5-1 with TRBJ2-3; the match to TRBD2 covers 10 bases. This receptor was obtained from a woman between 45 and 60 years old with multiple sclerosis. CDR3 residues: CASSLVASGGQDTQYF. CDR3 DNA: TGCGCCAGCAGCTTGGTCGCTAGCGGGGGACAAGATACGCAGTATTTT. The variable domain in full, completed from reference TRBV5-1 and TRBJ2-3, reads KAGVTQTPRYLIKTRGQQVTLSCSPISGHRSVSWYQQTPGQGLQFLFEYFSETQRNKGNFPGRFSGRQFSNSRSEMNVSTLELGDSALYLCASSLVASGGQDTQYFGPGTRLTVL.